This T cell receptor (beta chain) comes out of a study of blood T cell repertoires in COVID-19. The method was immunoSEQ multiplex PCR; TCRdb's version includes in-frame clones alone and lacks a portion of them. The sample lists about 100,000 clones; over 75% were seen once. Germline-derived CDR1 and CDR2 are SGHDT and YYEEEE. CDR3 size: 13 residues. V was pared by 7 bases and J by 5 bases, with 4 bases of the junction left unmatched. This receptor was identified in a human donor in a cohort sampled during active COVID-19. The sample comprised peripheral blood. The chain recombines TRBV5-6 with TRBJ2-5, with 11 bases identical to TRBD1. Here the CDR3 reads CASGQGAYETQYF. CDR3 DNA: TGTGCCAGCGGACAGGGGGCGTACGAGACCCAGTACTTC.